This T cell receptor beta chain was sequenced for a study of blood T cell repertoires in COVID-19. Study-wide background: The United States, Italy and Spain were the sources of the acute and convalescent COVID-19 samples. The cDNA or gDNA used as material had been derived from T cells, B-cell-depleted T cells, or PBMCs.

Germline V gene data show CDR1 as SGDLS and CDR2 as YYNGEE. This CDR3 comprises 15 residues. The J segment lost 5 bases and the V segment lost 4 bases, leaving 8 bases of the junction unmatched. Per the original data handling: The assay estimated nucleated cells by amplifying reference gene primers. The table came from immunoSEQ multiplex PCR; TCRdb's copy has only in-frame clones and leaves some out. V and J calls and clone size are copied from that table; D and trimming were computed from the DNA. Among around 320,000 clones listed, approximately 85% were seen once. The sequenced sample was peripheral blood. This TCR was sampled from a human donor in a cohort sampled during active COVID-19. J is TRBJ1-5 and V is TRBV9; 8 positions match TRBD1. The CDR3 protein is CASSNGTGSYQPQHF. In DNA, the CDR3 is TGTGCCAGCAGCAACGGGACAGGTTCCTATCAGCCCCAGCATTTT.